The next 17 T cell receptor beta chains were all read from a single sample in a study of blood T cell repertoires in COVID-19. Data came from immunoSEQ multiplex PCR; TCRdb stores just in-frame clones and leaves some out. The table records some 270,000 clones, approximately 85% of them present only once. The sample taken for sequencing was peripheral blood. These receptors all stem from a woman at least 80 years old with COVID-19, enrolled during active disease.

The chain has TRBV27 and TRBJ1-1; D is perhaps TRBD1 (6 bases). Per the germline V gene, CDR1 is MNHEY and CDR2 is SMNVEV (reference sequence). V was shortened by 3 bases and J by 4 bases, with 18 bases between the two germline ends. The CDR3 contains 16 residues. This CDR3 is CASSFAGVAVTTEAFF. The CDR3 DNA reads TGTGCCAGCAGTTTCGCAGGGGTCGCGGTGACCACTGAAGCTTTCTTT.

The gene calls are TRBV3-1 (or the pseudogene TRBV3-2) and TRBJ2-3; D is uncertain. This CDR3 has 13 residues. In germline, CDR1 is LGHDT, CDR2 YNNKEL (reference sequence). Trimming left V 3 bases short and J 1 base short, with 5 bases between. The CDR3 spells CASSQLGTDTQYF. As DNA, the CDR3 is TGTGCCAGCAGCCAGCTAGGCACAGATACGCAGTATTTT.

The rearrangement links TRBV19 to TRBJ1-6; 8 bases match TRBD1. V lost 5 bases to trimming and J lost 9 bases; unmatched junction nucleotides: 6. This CDR3 comprises 14 residues. CDR1 and CDR2 (germline): LNHDA, SQIVND (reference sequence). CDR3 bases: TGTGCCAGTAGTGCGGACAGGGTGGGTTCACCCCTCCACTTT. Its protein product is CASSADRVGSPLHF. Based on the CDR3 plus reference TRBV19 and TRBJ1-6, the full variable domain is DGGITQSPKYLFRKEGQNVTLSCEQNLNHDAMYWYRQDPGQGLRLIYYSQIVNDFQKGDIAEGYSVSREKKESFPLTVTSAQKNPTAFYLCASSADRVGSPLHFGNGTRLTVT.

The chain carries TRBV7-2 and TRBJ2-7; a possible D gene is TRBD1 (7 bases). Per germline, CDR1 SGHTA and CDR2 FQGNSA. The germline V and J ends were trimmed by 1 base and 3 bases, with 13 bases remaining between them. The CDR3 has 15 residues. DNA of the CDR3: TGTGCCAGCAGCTTAGATGGGACAGCGGGCTACGAGCAGTACTTC. Amino acid sequence: CASSLDGTAGYEQYF.

V gene TRBV5-4 combines with J gene TRBJ1-4; no definite D call. CDR3 size: 15 residues. The germline V gene has CDR1 SGHNT and CDR2 YYREEE (reference sequence). Deletions cut 0 bases from V and 0 bases from J, with 6 bases between. The CDR3 DNA reads TGTGCCAGCAGCTTGGGGGGAGCAACTAATGAAAAACTGTTTTTT. Translation: CASSLGGATNEKLFF.

The genes are TRBV5-6 and TRBJ2-5; tentative D call: TRBD1 (6 bases). CDR1 is SGHDT and CDR2 is YYEEEE in the germline V gene. The CDR3 runs to 15 residues. Deletions cut 2 bases from V and 1 base from J, with 12 bases between. The CDR3 DNA reads TGTGCCAGCAGCTTCCCCAGGGGAGCCCAAGAGACCCAGTACTTC. It yields the protein CASSFPRGAQETQYF.

The chain employs TRBV2 and TRBJ1-1; a weak D match, TRBD1 (6 bases). Trimming left V 1 base short and J 4 bases short, with 13 bases between. Germline lookup yields CDR1 SNHLY and CDR2 FYNNEI. The CDR3 is made up of 15 amino acids. The CDR3 sequence is CASSEGTGQSTEAFF. CDR3 in DNA: TGTGCCAGCAGTGAAGGGACCGGACAGAGCACTGAAGCTTTCTTT.

The chain has TRBV7-2 and TRBJ2-5, with 7 bases matching TRBD2. The V and J ends lost 5 bases and 3 bases, in that order; junction bases with no gene match: 12. The CDR3 spans 16 residues. Germline CDR1 is SGHTA and CDR2 is FQGNSA. In DNA form, the CDR3 reads TGTGCCAGCAGCCTGGGAGGATATGCGGGGGAAGAGACCCAGTACTTC. Protein: CASSLGGYAGEETQYF.

This clone was detected only a few times. V gene TRBV5-8 combines with J gene TRBJ1-5, with 7 bases aligning to TRBD1. V lost 5 bases and J lost 4; bases outside the gene matches: 6. CDR3 length: 14 amino acids. Germline CDR1 reads SGHTS; CDR2 reads YDEGEE. The CDR3: CASRYRGWNQPQHF. The CDR3 DNA is TGTGCCAGCAGATACAGGGGCTGGAATCAGCCCCAGCATTTT.

The rearrangement links TRBV3-1 (or the pseudogene TRBV3-2) to TRBJ1-2; D gene ambiguous. V lost 5 bases and J 7 bases, leaving 8 bases between the germline ends. Germline-derived CDR1 and CDR2 are LGHDT and YNNKEL (reference sequence). The CDR3 extends over 11 amino acids. CDR3 sequence: CASSKSLGYTF. For the CDR3, the DNA is TGTGCCAGCAGCAAAAGCCTTGGCTACACCTTC.

The CDR3 loop is CASRGGLTDTQYF. DNA of the CDR3: TGTGCCAGCCGCGGAGGGCTGACAGATACGCAGTATTTT. The chain employs TRBV6-4 and TRBJ2-3; possible D gene TRBD2, 6 bases. V was clipped by 8 bases and J by 3 bases, with 12 bases between them. CDR3 size: 13 residues. CDR1 and CDR2 from the germline V gene are MRHNA and SNTAGT.

This clone occurred a few times. V and J are TRBV6-5 and TRBJ1-2; no clear D gene. Trimming removed 6 bases from V and 6 bases from J, with 17 bases in between. CDR1 is MNHEY and CDR2 is SVGAGI in the germline V gene. This CDR3 comprises 14 residues. CDR3 amino acids: CASSPMAGTNGYTF. In nucleotides, the CDR3 is TGTGCCAGCAGCCCCATGGCGGGTACGAATGGCTACACCTTC.

This clone has only a few counts. V usage is TRBV11-2 and J usage is TRBJ1-2; D may be TRBD1 (6 bases). The V and J ends lost 6 bases and 9 bases respectively, with 20 bases between them. CDR1 is SGHAT, CDR2 FQNNGV, per germline. The CDR3 is made up of 14 amino acids. The CDR3 protein is CASRGAGGVYSYTF. The CDR3 DNA is TGTGCCAGCAGAGGGGCGGGGGGCGTCTACAGCTACACCTTC.

The chain joins TRBV6-5 to TRBJ2-2, with 11 positions matching TRBD2. V lost 6 bases and J lost 6; bases outside the gene matches: 3. Germline CDR1 MNHEY, CDR2 SVGAGI. The CDR3 is 14 residues long. The DNA for the CDR3 is TGTGCCAGCAGGGTAGCGGGGGGGGCCGGGGAGCTGTTTTTT. This encodes CASRVAGGAGELFF.

The V and J genes are TRBV3-1 (or the pseudogene TRBV3-2) and TRBJ1-6; D gene uncertain. The germline CDR1 and CDR2 sequences are LGHDT and YNNKEL (reference sequence). The CDR3 is 12 residues long. Trimming stripped 4 bases from V and 9 bases from J, with 7 bases between. This CDR3 is CASSPPGSPLHF. CDR3 DNA: TGTGCCAGCAGCCCCCCCGGTTCACCCCTCCACTTT.

This rearrangement joins TRBV7-2 to TRBJ2-5; D gene unclear. V was clipped by 1 base and J by 0 bases, with 9 bases between them. The CDR3 is 15 residues long. Germline CDR1 SGHTA, CDR2 FQGNSA. CDR3 DNA sequence: TGTGCCAGCAGCTTAGGGCAGGCGAACCAAGAGACCCAGTACTTC. Encoded protein: CASSLGQANQETQYF.

The chain has TRBV18 and TRBJ1-6; D is unresolved. The CDR3 runs to 15 residues. Trimming pared 2 bases from V and 0 bases from J, leaving 5 bases between. CDR1 is KGHSH and CDR2 is LQKENI in the germline V gene. CDR3 DNA: TGTGCCAGCTCACCAGGGAGCTCCTATAATTCACCCCTCCACTTT. Translation: CASSPGSSYNSPLHF.